This T cell receptor (beta chain) was obtained from a study of chemoradiotherapy in HPV16-positive cancers. Repertoires were generated with immunoSEQ multiplex PCR, while TCRdb's copy carries only in-frame clones and drops some. The sample lists around 13,000 clones; about three fifths were seen once. Between the trimmed V and J ends, which lost 6 bases and 0 bases, there was a span of 8 bases. CDR3 size: 13 residues. The germline CDR1 and CDR2 sequences are MNHEY and SVGAGI. Repeated repertoire sampling spanned the course of chemoradiotherapy. Sampling was performed from a patient who underwent chemoradiotherapy. This TCR was sampled from a human donor with HPV-associated anogenital cancer. V and J are TRBV6-5 and TRBJ1-2, with D possibly TRBD1 on 5 matching bases. The CDR3 spells CASRGQTNYGYTF. CDR3 nucleotides: TGTGCCAGCAGGGGGCAAACTAACTATGGCTACACCTTC.